This T cell receptor (beta chain) is from a study of OX40 agonist ivuxolimab in advanced cancers. Study details: Ivuxolimab was delivered to patients intravenously every 2 weeks at doses spanning 0.01 to 10 mg/kg.

This CDR3 is 16 amino acids long. Per the germline V gene, CDR1 is LNHDA and CDR2 is SQIVND (reference sequence). Worth noting for this clone: Its ends do not fully match the called genes, so a read error is possible.

Clones were sequenced by immunoSEQ multiplex PCR, and TCRdb holds only the in-frame ones, with some missing. The sample has tens of thousands of clones, 92% seen once; the top ten hold over 0.35%. The sample was CD4+ or CD8+ T cells sorted from blood, taken in a trial of the OX40 agonist ivuxolimab. This clonotype was obtained from an adult with an advanced solid tumor such as melanoma, head and neck, liver or kidney cancer. This chain connects TRBV19 to TRBJ1-3; tentatively, D is TRBD1 (6 bases). The CDR3 protein is CASSLRPGQSGTTIYF. The CDR3 bases are TGTGCCAGTAGTCTCCGCCCGGGACAATCTGGAACCACCATATATTTT.